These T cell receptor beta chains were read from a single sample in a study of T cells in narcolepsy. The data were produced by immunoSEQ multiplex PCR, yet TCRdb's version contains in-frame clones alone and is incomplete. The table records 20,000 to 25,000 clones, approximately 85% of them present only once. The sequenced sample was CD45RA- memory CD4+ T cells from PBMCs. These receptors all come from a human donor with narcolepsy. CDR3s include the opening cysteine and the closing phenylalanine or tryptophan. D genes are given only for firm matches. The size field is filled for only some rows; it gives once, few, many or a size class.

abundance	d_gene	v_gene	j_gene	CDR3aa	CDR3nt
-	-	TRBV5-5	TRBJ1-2	CASSYERQDQYGYTF	TGTGCCAGCAGCTACGAGAGACAGGATCAATATGGCTACACCTTC
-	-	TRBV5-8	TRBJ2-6	CASSFSGANVLTF	TGTGCCAGCAGCTTCTCTGGGGCCAACGTCCTGACTTTC
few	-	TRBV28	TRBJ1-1	CASKGNTEAFF	TGTGCCAGCAAAGGAAACACTGAAGCTTTCTTT
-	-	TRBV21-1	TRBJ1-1	CASSKEGQGRTEAFF	TGTGCCAGCAGCAAAGAAGGGCAGGGGAGAACTGAAGCTTTCTTT
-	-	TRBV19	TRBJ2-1	CAVLDQGGYNEQFF	TGTGCCGTCCTGGACCAGGGGGGATACAATGAGCAGTTCTTC
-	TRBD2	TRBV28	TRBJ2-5	CASSLSGRVETQYF	TGTGCCAGCAGCCTTAGCGGGAGGGTAGAGACCCAGTACTTC
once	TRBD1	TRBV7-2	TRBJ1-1	CASSSPGQNEAFF	TGTGCCAGCAGCTCGCCGGGACAGAATGAAGCTTTCTTT
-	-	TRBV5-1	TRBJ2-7	CASSRAGSSYEQYF	TGCGCCAGTTCCCGGGCGGGGAGCTCCTACGAGCAGTACTTC
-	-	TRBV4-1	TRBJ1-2	CASSQVPGARGYTF	TGCGCCAGCAGCCAAGTTCCAGGGGCGCGGGGCTACACCTTC
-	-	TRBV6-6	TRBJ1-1	CASSRSPFQGMEAFF	TGTGCAAGCAGCCGATCCCCTTTTCAGGGGATGGAAGCTTTCTTT
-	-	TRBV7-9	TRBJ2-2	CASSLGSFAELFF	TGTGCCAGCAGCTTAGGCTCTTTCGCGGAGCTGTTTTTT
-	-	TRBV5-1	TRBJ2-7	CASSVSGSYEQYF	TGCGCCAGCAGCGTCTCAGGATCATACGAGCAGTACTTC
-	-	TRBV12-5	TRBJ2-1	CASGLQDNEQFF	TGTGCTAGTGGTTTGCAGGACAATGAGCAGTTCTTC
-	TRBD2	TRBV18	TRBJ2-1	CASSPLAGDNEQFF	TGTGCCAGCTCACCATTAGCGGGTGACAATGAGCAGTTCTTC
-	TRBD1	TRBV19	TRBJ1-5	CASKIGGNSNQPQHF	TGTGCCAGTAAAATAGGGGGCAATAGCAATCAGCCCCAGCATTTT
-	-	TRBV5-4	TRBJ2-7	CASSSGHGVNEQYF	TGTGCCAGCAGCTCTGGACATGGGGTCAATGAGCAGTACTTC
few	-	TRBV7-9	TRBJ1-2	CASSRTAYGYTF	TGTGCCAGCAGCCGGACAGCCTATGGCTACACCTTC
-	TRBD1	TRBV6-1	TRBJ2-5	CAGSGGRGLRETQYF	TGTGCCGGCAGTGGGGGCAGGGGGCTTCGAGAGACCCAGTACTTC
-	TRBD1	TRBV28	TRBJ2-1	CASSLNRGLVQFF	TGTGCCAGCAGTTTAAACAGGGGGTTGGTGCAGTTCTTC
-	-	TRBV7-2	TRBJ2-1	CASSRNPGRNEQFF	TGTGCCAGCAGCAGGAACCCGGGGCGCAATGAGCAGTTCTTC
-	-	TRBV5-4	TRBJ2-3	CASSLDAGSTDTQYF	TGTGCCAGCAGCTTGGATGCAGGGTCCACAGATACGCAGTATTTT
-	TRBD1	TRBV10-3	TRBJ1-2	CATGTERLHGYTF	TGTGCCACCGGGACAGAAAGGCTTCATGGCTACACCTTC
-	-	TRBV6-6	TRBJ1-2	CASTTRDRNYGYTF	TGTGCCAGCACCACCAGGGACCGAAACTATGGCTACACCTTC
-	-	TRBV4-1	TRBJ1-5	CASSQPGDRGQPQHF	TGCGCCAGCAGCCAACCGGGGGATAGGGGTCAGCCCCAGCATTTT
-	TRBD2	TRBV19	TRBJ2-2	CASSSLGSGIVTGELFF	TGTGCCAGTAGTTCCCTCGGAAGCGGGATTGTCACCGGGGAGCTGTTTTTT
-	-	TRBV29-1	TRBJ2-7	CSVEASPRGEQYF	TGCAGCGTTGAGGCCAGTCCTCGGGGCGAGCAGTACTTC
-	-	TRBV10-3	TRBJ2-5	CAHREGGGIETQYF	TGTGCCCACCGGGAAGGGGGCGGGATCGAGACCCAGTACTTC
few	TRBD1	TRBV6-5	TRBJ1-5	CASSLGQGHQPQHF	TGTGCCAGCAGTCTGGGACAGGGGCATCAGCCCCAGCATTTT
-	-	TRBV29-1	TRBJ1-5	CSVGLVGNQPQHF	TGCAGCGTGGGCCTCGTCGGCAATCAGCCCCAGCATTTT
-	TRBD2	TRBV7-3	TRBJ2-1	CASSLVGTSGYNEQFF	TGTGCCAGCAGCTTAGTCGGGACTAGCGGCTACAATGAGCAGTTCTTC
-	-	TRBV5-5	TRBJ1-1	CASSQQPVFMNTEAFF	TGTGCCAGCAGTCAACAGCCTGTGTTCATGAACACTGAAGCTTTCTTT
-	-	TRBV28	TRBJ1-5	CASSALRRLRNQPQHF	TGTGCCAGCAGTGCCTTACGTCGACTAAGGAATCAGCCCCAGCATTTT
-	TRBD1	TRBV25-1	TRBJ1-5	CASSSIDRADNQPQHF	TGTGCCAGCAGTTCGATAGACAGGGCGGACAATCAGCCCCAGCATTTT
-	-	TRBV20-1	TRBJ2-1	CSANPVGEQFF	TGCAGTGCTAACCCCGTAGGGGAGCAGTTCTTC
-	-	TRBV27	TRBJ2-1	CASSLISPGAAYNEQFF	TGTGCCAGCAGTTTAATTTCCCCCGGGGCTGCCTACAATGAGCAGTTCTTC
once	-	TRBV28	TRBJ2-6	CASSLLSSGANVLTF	TGTGCCAGCAGTTTGTTGTCCTCTGGGGCCAACGTCCTGACTTTC
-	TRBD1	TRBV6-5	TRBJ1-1	CASRHRQGVTEAFF	TGTGCCAGCAGACACCGACAGGGAGTAACTGAAGCTTTCTTT
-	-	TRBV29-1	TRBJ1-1	CSVESGGRVTEAFF	TGCAGCGTTGAGTCTGGGGGGCGGGTGACTGAAGCTTTCTTT
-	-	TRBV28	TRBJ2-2	CASGRGGSWNTGELFF	TGTGCCAGCGGGCGAGGTGGGAGCTGGAACACCGGGGAGCTGTTTTTT
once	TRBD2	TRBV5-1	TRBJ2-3	CASSLVSGIGGTQYF	TGCGCCAGCAGCTTGGTTAGCGGGATCGGCGGTACGCAGTATTTT
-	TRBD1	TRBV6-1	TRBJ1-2	CASSPTGIYGYTF	TGTGCCAGCAGTCCGACAGGGATCTATGGCTACACCTTC
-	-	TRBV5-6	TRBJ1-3	CASSLAASGNTIYF	TGTGCCAGCAGCTTGGCGGCCTCTGGAAACACCATATATTTT
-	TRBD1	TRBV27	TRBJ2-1	CASSLSLRPGGSNEQFF	TGTGCCAGCAGTTTATCCCTCCGGCCAGGGGGAAGCAATGAGCAGTTCTTC
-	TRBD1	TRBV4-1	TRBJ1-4	CASSQSGTVGEKLFF	TGCGCCAGCAGCCAGTCCGGGACAGTTGGTGAAAAACTGTTTTTT
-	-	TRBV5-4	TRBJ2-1	CASSFLPDNEQFF	TGTGCCAGCAGCTTTCTTCCGGACAATGAGCAGTTCTTC
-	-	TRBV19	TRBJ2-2	CATTGTTNTGELFF	TGTGCCACAACCGGGACAACGAACACCGGGGAGCTGTTTTTT
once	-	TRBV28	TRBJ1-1	CASSLHRGGNTEAFF	TGTGCCAGCAGTCTCCATCGAGGGGGGAACACTGAAGCTTTCTTT
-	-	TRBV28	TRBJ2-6	CASQFSGSGANVLTF	TGTGCCAGCCAGTTTTCAGGTTCTGGGGCCAACGTCCTGACTTTC
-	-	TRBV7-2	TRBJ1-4	CASSLAATNEKLFF	TGTGCCAGCAGCTTAGCGGCAACTAATGAAAAACTGTTTTTT
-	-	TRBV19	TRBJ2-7	CASSPGRGPYEQYF	TGTGCCAGTAGTCCTGGACGGGGGCCCTACGAGCAGTACTTC